A selection of T cell receptor beta chains follows, all from one sample in a study of blood T cell repertoires in COVID-19. Assay used: immunoSEQ multiplex PCR; TCRdb lists only in-frame clones, some missing. The sample yields 150,000 to 160,000 clones, around three quarters seen once. Material for sequencing was peripheral blood. These receptors originate from a man older than 75 with acute or convalescent COVID-19. Each CDR3 is given with its conserved first and last residue. Fields, in order: D gene, clone size, V gene, J gene, CDR3 length, CDR3 protein, CDR3 DNA. D genes are given only for firm matches. Expanded clones get a size class; other rows say once, few or many, or leave the size out.

>NA|NA|TRBV7-8|TRBJ1-5|12
CASSPAGQPQHF
TGTGCCAGCAGCCCAGCGGGTCAGCCCCAGCATTTT
>TRBD1|NA|TRBV28|TRBJ2-5|16
CASLGLPGQGEETQYF
TGTGCCAGCCTTGGATTGCCCGGACAGGGAGAGGAGACCCAGTACTTC
>NA|NA|TRBV2|TRBJ1-1|15
CASSIMKQGRTEAFF
TGTGCCAGCAGTATAATGAAACAGGGACGCACTGAAGCTTTCTTT
>NA|NA|TRBV19|TRBJ2-4|16
CASSIGGQFAKNIQYF
TGTGCCAGTAGTATAGGAGGACAATTCGCCAAAAACATTCAGTACTTC
>NA|NA|TRBV6-6|TRBJ1-6|16
CASSFEQSSYNSPLHF
TGTGCCAGCAGTTTCGAACAGAGCTCCTATAATTCACCCCTCCACTTT
>TRBD2|NA|TRBV7-2|TRBJ2-1|17
CASSLAPSGALYNEQFF
TGTGCCAGCAGCTTAGCCCCCAGCGGGGCGCTCTACAATGAGCAGTTCTTC
>NA|once|TRBV5-4|TRBJ2-5|15
CASSRGGTAQETQYF
TGTGCCAGCAGCCGTGGGGGGACAGCCCAAGAGACCCAGTACTTC
>TRBD1|NA|TRBV12-3/TRBV12-4|TRBJ2-5|13
CASSLTGGETQYF
TGTGCCAGCAGTCTTACAGGGGGGGAGACCCAGTACTTC
>NA|NA|TRBV14|TRBJ1-1|12
CASSPQAREAFF
TGTGCCAGCAGCCCCCAGGCGCGTGAAGCTTTCTTT
>NA|NA|TRBV3-1/TRBV3-2|TRBJ2-2|15
CASSQRRLNTGELFF
TGTGCCAGCAGCCAACGGAGACTGAACACCGGGGAGCTGTTTTTT
>TRBD2|few|TRBV13|TRBJ2-3|16
CASSASGGSGTDTQYF
TGTGCCAGCAGCGCTAGCGGGGGGTCAGGAACAGATACGCAGTATTTT
>NA|once|TRBV5-1|TRBJ1-5|15
CASSLVSGVGQPQHF
TGCGCCAGCAGCTTGGTTTCAGGGGTCGGACAGCCCCAGCATTTT
>NA|NA|TRBV7-9|TRBJ2-2|12
CASSFSVGELFF
TGTGCCAGCAGCTTTAGTGTCGGGGAGCTGTTTTTT
>NA|NA|TRBV30|TRBJ1-1|13
CATRGWGNTEAFF
TGTGCCACCCGGGGGTGGGGGAACACTGAAGCTTTCTTT
>NA|NA|TRBV6-5|TRBJ1-6|16
CASSYSAGRIISPLHF
TGTGCCAGCAGTTACTCGGCAGGGAGGATTATCTCACCCCTCCACTTT
>NA|few|TRBV19|TRBJ1-2|14
CASSGSGAYYGYTF
TGTGCCAGTAGTGGGTCAGGGGCTTACTATGGCTACACCTTC
>TRBD1|NA|TRBV15|TRBJ2-7|14
CATSREGTGKEQYF
TGTGCCACCAGCAGAGAGGGGACAGGGAAGGAGCAGTACTTC
>NA|NA|TRBV7-3|TRBJ2-1|15
CASSLWQGGLNEQFF
TGTGCCAGCAGCTTATGGCAGGGGGGACTTAATGAGCAGTTCTTC
>NA|NA|TRBV12-3/TRBV12-4|TRBJ1-1|12
CASSLLGIEAFF
TGTGCCAGCAGTTTATTGGGCATTGAAGCTTTCTTT
>TRBD1|many|TRBV5-1|TRBJ2-3|15
CASRQGASITDTQYF
TGCGCCAGCCGCCAGGGGGCGTCCATCACAGATACGCAGTATTTT
>NA|NA|TRBV19|TRBJ1-5|16
CASSIGGVLRNQPQHF
TGTGCCAGTAGTATAGGGGGAGTCCTTAGGAATCAGCCCCAGCATTTT
>TRBD2|NA|TRBV6-2/TRBV6-3|TRBJ2-1|16
CASSETSGGKYNEQFF
TGTGCCAGCAGCGAGACTAGCGGGGGCAAGTACAATGAGCAGTTCTTC
>NA|NA|TRBV5-1|TRBJ1-1|15
CASSAGLRMNTEAFF
TGCGCCAGCAGCGCGGGGCTTAGAATGAACACTGAAGCTTTCTTT
>NA|NA|TRBV7-8|TRBJ1-2|15
CASSLMREANYGYTF
TGTGCCAGCAGCTTAATGAGAGAAGCTAACTATGGCTACACCTTC
>TRBD1|few|TRBV5-1|TRBJ1-2|13
CASSLDDRAGYTF
TGCGCCAGCAGCTTGGACGACAGGGCTGGCTACACCTTC
>TRBD1|NA|TRBV18|TRBJ1-5|16
CASSTTGTGGNQPQHF
TGTGCCAGCTCAACCACAGGTACAGGGGGCAATCAGCCCCAGCATTTT
>TRBD2|NA|TRBV5-6|TRBJ2-3|15
CASSSSGGASDTQYF
TGTGCCAGCAGCTCTAGCGGGGGGGCTTCAGATACGCAGTATTTT
>TRBD1|NA|TRBV5-1|TRBJ2-7|15
CASSPGQGGAYEQYF
TGCGCCAGCAGCCCCGGACAGGGGGGCGCCTACGAGCAGTACTTC
>NA|NA|TRBV2|TRBJ1-1|13
CASSRDTLAEAFF
TGTGCCAGCAGTAGGGACACGCTCGCTGAAGCTTTCTTT
>NA|NA|TRBV7-8|TRBJ1-1|16
CASSLANRVMNTEAFF
TGTGCCAGCAGCTTAGCGAACAGGGTCATGAACACTGAAGCTTTCTTT
>NA|once|TRBV11-3|TRBJ1-6|12
CASSLMSSPLHF
TGTGCCAGCAGCTTAATGAGTTCACCCCTCCACTTT
>NA|NA|TRBV7-8|TRBJ1-2|13
CASSLVGGYGYTF
TGTGCCAGCAGCTTAGTCGGTGGCTATGGCTACACCTTC
>NA|once|TRBV5-1|TRBJ1-3|16
CASSLAGPISGNTIYF
TGCGCCAGCAGCTTAGCAGGGCCGATCTCTGGAAACACCATATATTTT
>TRBD1|NA|TRBV19|TRBJ1-2|16
CASTPVGQIQNYGYTF
TGTGCCAGTACCCCGGTGGGACAGATCCAAAACTATGGCTACACCTTC
>TRBD1|NA|TRBV11-3|TRBJ1-1|15
CASSPRTGGNTEAFF
TGTGCCAGCAGCCCCCGGACAGGGGGGAACACTGAAGCTTTCTTT
>NA|NA|TRBV27|TRBJ2-1|15
CASGQTGTHYNEQFF
TGTGCCAGCGGGCAGACCGGGACTCACTACAATGAGCAGTTCTTC
>NA|once|TRBV20-1|TRBJ2-3|15
CSASSDSPSTDTQYF
TGCAGTGCTAGTTCTGATAGCCCTAGCACAGATACGCAGTATTTT
>TRBD1|once|TRBV14|TRBJ1-2|14
CASSQTTGRSGYTF
TGTGCCAGCAGCCAGACGACAGGGAGGAGTGGCTACACCTTC
>NA|many|TRBV13|TRBJ1-1|12
CASIEGGTEAFF
TGTGCCAGCATAGAGGGCGGCACTGAAGCTTTCTTT
>TRBD1|NA|TRBV5-1|TRBJ2-2|16
CASNQGQGALTGELFF
TGCGCCAGCAACCAGGGACAGGGGGCTCTCACCGGGGAGCTGTTTTTT
>NA|NA|TRBV5-1|TRBJ2-2|15
CASSLKTGGAGELFF
TGCGCCAGCAGCCTAAAGACCGGAGGGGCCGGGGAGCTGTTTTTT
>NA|NA|TRBV5-1|TRBJ1-6|15
CASRYTGPLNSPLHF
TGCGCCAGCAGGTATACAGGGCCTCTCAATTCACCCCTCCACTTT
>TRBD1|NA|TRBV10-3|TRBJ2-2|15
CAITPGQGAGGELFF
TGTGCCATCACCCCGGGACAGGGGGCCGGCGGGGAGCTGTTTTTT
>TRBD1|NA|TRBV11-2|TRBJ1-4|16
CASSRGDRGANEKLFF
TGTGCCAGCAGCCGAGGGGACAGGGGGGCAAATGAAAAACTGTTTTTT
>NA|NA|TRBV2|TRBJ1-4|12
CASKLGGEKLFF
TGTGCCAGCAAACTGGGAGGAGAAAAACTGTTTTTT